What follows are 15 T cell receptor beta chains derived from one specimen sequenced in a study of T cells expressing NK-cell markers. TCRdb reprocessed the 5' RACE reads, with one entry per CDR3 protein and no DNA. The specimen's table records some 500,000 distinct CDR3 sequences. The material sequenced was blood T cells: a sorted CD56 or NKG2C T cell subset, CD4+ or CD8+ T cells, or bulk PBMC T cells (not recorded which). These receptors all stem from a woman in her fifties or sixties in good health.

This chain connects TRBV12-3 or TRBV12-4 to TRBJ2-1; TCRdb picks TRBD2, but there is no DNA to check that call. The CDR3 runs 19 residues. The chain's CDR3 is CASSPFGSGDPSSYNEQFF.

The chain is built from TRBV3-1 and TRBJ2-7. CDR1 is LGHDT and CDR2 is YNNKEL in the germline V gene (reference sequence). The CDR3 has 14 amino acids. This CDR3 reads CASSPNRGSYEQYF.

The rearrangement joins TRBV12-3 or TRBV12-4 to TRBJ1-5; TCRdb lists TRBD1, though no DNA is available to test this call. CDR3 length: 16 residues. CDR3 in amino acids: CASSPRGRGSNQPQHF.

The V and J genes are TRBV20-1 and TRBJ2-1; lacking DNA, the TRBD1 call made by TCRdb goes unchecked. The germline V gene has CDR1 DFQATT and CDR2 SNEGSKA (reference sequence). The CDR3 totals 14 residues. The CDR3 region is CSAEDSSGGDEQFF.

The genes are TRBV21-1 and TRBJ1-6; checking the TCRdb D call of TRBD1 is not possible without DNA. TRBV21-1 is flagged as a pseudogene. The CDR3 runs to 17 residues. The CDR3 protein is CASSADSPCPYNSPLHF.

This chain links TRBV11-2 with TRBJ2-1; no DNA is available, so the TRBD1 call from TCRdb remains unchecked. This CDR3 region has 14 residues. Germline lookup yields CDR1 SGHAT and CDR2 FQNNGV. CDR3 protein: CASMGLKGDNEQFF. The full variable domain, its missing parts supplied by reference TRBV11-2 and TRBJ2-1, is EAGVAQSPRYKIIEKRQSVAFWCNPISGHATLYWYQQILGQGPKLLIQFQNNGVVDDSQLPKDRFSAERLKGVDSTLKIQPAKLEDSAVYLCASMGLKGDNEQFFGPGTRLTVL.

V usage is TRBV20-1 and J usage is TRBJ1-4; without DNA, the TCRdb call of TRBD1 cannot be checked. The germline CDR1 and CDR2 sequences are DFQATT and SNEGSKA (reference sequence). The CDR3 has 14 residues. This chain's CDR3 is CSAELRGLREKLFF.

The chain recombines TRBV10-3 with TRBJ2-7; lacking DNA, the TRBD1 call made by TCRdb goes unchecked. Germline CDR1 is ENHRY and CDR2 is SYGVKD. This CDR3 is 14 amino acids long. The CDR3 sequence is CAISGGTGRYEQYF.

V and J are TRBV2 and TRBJ1-1. CDR1 and CDR2 from the germline V gene are SNHLY and FYNNEI. This CDR3 has 13 amino acids. The chain's CDR3 is CASSDIGNTEAFF. The full variable domain, its missing parts supplied by reference TRBV2 and TRBJ1-1, is EPEVTQTPSHQVTQMGQEVILRCVPISNHLYFYWYRQILGQKVEFLVSFYNNEISEKSEIFDDQFSVERPDGSNFTLKIRSTKLEDSAMYFCASSDIGNTEAFFGQGTRLTVV.

The chain carries TRBV10-2 and TRBJ2-1; TCRdb names TRBD1, which stays unverified in the absence of DNA. The germline CDR1 and CDR2 sequences are WSHSY and SAAADI. This CDR3 has 18 residues. The CDR3 protein is CASSRGRGNSRSYNEQFF.

The chain combines TRBV4-2 with TRBJ2-1; absent DNA, TCRdb's TRBD2 call cannot be checked. The CDR3 length is 16 residues. Germline loops: CDR1 LGHNA, CDR2 YNFKEQ. Here the CDR3 reads CASSQAGSGRAYEQFF.

The J gene is TRBJ2-3, the V gene TRBV6-6; TCRdb proposes TRBD2, but this gene call is untestable without DNA. The CDR3 has 15 residues. Germline lookup yields CDR1 MNHNY and CDR2 SVGAGI (reference sequence). CDR3: CASSNKLGGPDTQYF.

The chain has TRBV5-1 and TRBJ2-7; the TCRdb call, TRBD2, lacks DNA for checking. CDR3 size: 15 residues. The germline CDR1 and CDR2 sequences are SGHRS and YFSETQ. This chain's CDR3 is CASSFSSGRIYEQYF.

The chain recombines TRBV14 with TRBJ1-2; absent DNA, TCRdb's TRBD1 call cannot be checked. Germline V gene lookup returns CDR1 SGHDN and CDR2 FVKESK. The CDR3 extends over 15 amino acids. The CDR3 region is CASSQGQKANYGYTF.

The chain couples TRBV11-3 to TRBJ2-1; TCRdb selects TRBD2, and the lack of DNA leaves this call unchecked. In germline, CDR1 is SGHNT, CDR2 YENEEA. The CDR3 totals 19 residues. The CDR3 is CASSGRTSGRAWFYNEQFF.